These T cell receptor beta chains were read from a single sample in a study of blood T cell repertoires in COVID-19. Assay used: immunoSEQ multiplex PCR; TCRdb lists only in-frame clones, some missing. This sample has 340,000 or so clones, with roughly 87% found just once. Sequencing was done on a sample of peripheral blood. Receptors originate from a man aged 50 or older with active or convalescent COVID-19. Each CDR3 is given with its conserved first and last residue. A D gene is named only where the DNA matches it firmly. Rows give clone size only sometimes, using once, few, many, or a class for an expanded clone.

j_call: TRBJ1-4
clone_size: NA
v_call: TRBV4-2
d_call: TRBD1
cdr3_nt: TGTGCCAGCAGCCAGGGGACAGGGGGCACTGAAAAACTGTTTTTT
cdr3_aa: CASSQGTGGTEKLFF

j_call: TRBJ1-1
clone_size: NA
v_call: TRBV15
d_call: NA
cdr3_nt: TGTGCCACCAGCAGTCGTTTCTCGGCAGGGCCCAACACTGAAGCTTTCTTT
cdr3_aa: CATSSRFSAGPNTEAFF

j_call: TRBJ2-3
clone_size: NA
v_call: TRBV28
d_call: TRBD1
cdr3_nt: TGTGCCAGCAGTCCCGGGACAGCTAGCACAGATACGCAGTATTTT
cdr3_aa: CASSPGTASTDTQYF

j_call: TRBJ2-7
clone_size: NA
v_call: TRBV13
d_call: TRBD1
cdr3_nt: TGTGCCAGCAGCCCCCGACAGGGAAGCTACGAGCAGTACTTC
cdr3_aa: CASSPRQGSYEQYF

j_call: TRBJ2-3
clone_size: NA
v_call: TRBV5-1
d_call: NA
cdr3_nt: TGCGCCAGCAGCTTGGTTAGTGAGACAGATACGCAGTATTTT
cdr3_aa: CASSLVSETDTQYF

j_call: TRBJ2-5
clone_size: NA
v_call: TRBV19
d_call: TRBD1
cdr3_nt: TGTGCCAGTAGTATCGGGACAGGGAACCAAGAGACCCAGTACTTC
cdr3_aa: CASSIGTGNQETQYF

j_call: TRBJ1-4
clone_size: NA
v_call: TRBV4-2
d_call: NA
cdr3_nt: TGTGCCAGCAGCGTGGGGGCAGGGGTTGAAAAACTGTTTTTT
cdr3_aa: CASSVGAGVEKLFF

j_call: TRBJ2-1
clone_size: NA
v_call: TRBV3-1/TRBV3-2
d_call: TRBD2
cdr3_nt: TGTGCCAGCAGTCGGAGCGGGAGGGCCGGGGAGCAGTTCTTC
cdr3_aa: CASSRSGRAGEQFF

j_call: TRBJ1-1
clone_size: NA
v_call: TRBV18
d_call: NA
cdr3_nt: TGTGCCAGCTCACCCTCCGGGGGGAACACTGAAGCTTTCTTT
cdr3_aa: CASSPSGGNTEAFF

j_call: TRBJ1-4
clone_size: NA
v_call: TRBV21-1
d_call: NA
cdr3_nt: NA
cdr3_aa: CASSKVGTGAGKLFF

j_call: TRBJ2-3
clone_size: NA
v_call: TRBV30
d_call: NA
cdr3_nt: TGTGCCTGGAGTGTAGTAGCGGATACGCAGTATTTT
cdr3_aa: CAWSVVADTQYF

j_call: TRBJ1-1
clone_size: few
v_call: TRBV28
d_call: NA
cdr3_nt: TGTGCCAGCAGTTTATTAGCGGGGAACACTGAAGCTTTCTTT
cdr3_aa: CASSLLAGNTEAFF

j_call: TRBJ2-7
clone_size: NA
v_call: TRBV4-1
d_call: NA
cdr3_nt: TGCGCCAGCAGCCAACAGGAACGAGTGACAGGCGAGCAGTACTTC
cdr3_aa: CASSQQERVTGEQYF

j_call: TRBJ1-6
clone_size: once
v_call: TRBV10-3
d_call: NA
cdr3_nt: TGTGCCATCAGTGAGACAGGTCTTGATTCACCCCTCCACTTT
cdr3_aa: CAISETGLDSPLHF

j_call: TRBJ1-2
clone_size: NA
v_call: TRBV27
d_call: TRBD1
cdr3_nt: TGTGCCAGCGCTTATTCTACCGGGACAGCTAACTATGGCTACACCTTC
cdr3_aa: CASAYSTGTANYGYTF

j_call: TRBJ1-1
clone_size: NA
v_call: TRBV29-1
d_call: NA
cdr3_nt: TGCAGCTCTCCTGAAGCTTTCTTT
cdr3_aa: CSSPEAFF

j_call: TRBJ2-7
clone_size: NA
v_call: TRBV7-9
d_call: NA
cdr3_nt: TGTGCCAGCAGCTTAATCGTCGCAGGGACCTACGAGCAGTACTTC
cdr3_aa: CASSLIVAGTYEQYF

j_call: TRBJ2-7
clone_size: NA
v_call: TRBV2
d_call: NA
cdr3_nt: TGTGCCAGCAAACAGAGCTCCTACGAGCAGTACTTC
cdr3_aa: CASKQSSYEQYF

j_call: TRBJ2-3
clone_size: NA
v_call: TRBV5-4
d_call: NA
cdr3_nt: TGTGCCAGCAGCCAACGGGAGAATCCTTACGGGGATACGCAGTATTTT
cdr3_aa: CASSQRENPYGDTQYF

j_call: TRBJ1-3
clone_size: NA
v_call: TRBV18
d_call: NA
cdr3_nt: TGTGCCAGCTCACCAGCGGCCAGCTCTGGAAACACCATATATTTT
cdr3_aa: CASSPAASSGNTIYF

j_call: TRBJ1-4
clone_size: once
v_call: TRBV9
d_call: TRBD1
cdr3_nt: TGTGCCAGCAGCGCAATTGACAGGGGCGCAACTAATGAAAAACTGTTTTTT
cdr3_aa: CASSAIDRGATNEKLFF

j_call: TRBJ1-5
clone_size: NA
v_call: TRBV6-5
d_call: NA
cdr3_nt: TGTGCCAGCAGGGGGGGGAGGGCCTTCAATCAGCCCCAGCATTTT
cdr3_aa: CASRGGRAFNQPQHF

j_call: TRBJ1-2
clone_size: NA
v_call: TRBV4-2
d_call: NA
cdr3_nt: TGTGCCAGCAGCCAAGATCGGGGGACCGACTCAAGAGGCTTC
cdr3_aa: CASSQDRGTDSRGF

j_call: TRBJ1-1
clone_size: NA
v_call: TRBV9
d_call: NA
cdr3_nt: TGTGCCAGCAGCGGCTCCAGAGGGGGACCAAACCAGGACACTGAAGCTTTCTTT
cdr3_aa: CASSGSRGGPNQDTEAFF

j_call: TRBJ1-2
clone_size: NA
v_call: TRBV5-1
d_call: TRBD1
cdr3_nt: TGCGCCAGCAGCTTGGCTGGACAGGCTAACTATGGCTACACCTTC
cdr3_aa: CASSLAGQANYGYTF

j_call: TRBJ2-1
clone_size: NA
v_call: TRBV11-2
d_call: TRBD2
cdr3_nt: TGTGCCAGCAGCTTAGGAGCTAGCGGGAGTGGTTACAATGAGCAGTTCTTC
cdr3_aa: CASSLGASGSGYNEQFF

j_call: TRBJ2-3
clone_size: NA
v_call: TRBV5-1
d_call: NA
cdr3_nt: TGCGCCAGCAGCTTGGTGGGGGCCAGGGTGGATACGCAGTATTTT
cdr3_aa: CASSLVGARVDTQYF

j_call: TRBJ2-5
clone_size: once
v_call: TRBV12-1
d_call: NA
cdr3_nt: TGTGCCAGCAGCTTTGGACAGGGCGGGGAGACCCAGTACTTC
cdr3_aa: CASSFGQGGETQYF

j_call: TRBJ1-5
clone_size: NA
v_call: TRBV7-7
d_call: NA
cdr3_nt: TGTGCTAGCAGCTTTATTTGGTTGACCCGGAGGTATAGCAATCAGCCCCAGCATTTT
cdr3_aa: CASSFIWLTRRYSNQPQHF

j_call: TRBJ1-1
clone_size: NA
v_call: TRBV2
d_call: TRBD1
cdr3_nt: TGTGCCAGCAGTAGGGGACAGGGAGACACTGAAGCTTTCTTT
cdr3_aa: CASSRGQGDTEAFF

j_call: TRBJ1-1
clone_size: NA
v_call: TRBV7-2
d_call: NA
cdr3_nt: TGTGCCAGCAGCTTATCGTCGGTAAACACTGAAGCTTTCTTT
cdr3_aa: CASSLSSVNTEAFF

j_call: TRBJ2-6
clone_size: once
v_call: TRBV4-3
d_call: NA
cdr3_nt: TGCGCCAGCAGCCAAGAGATGGTGGCCTCTGGGGCCAACGTCCTGACTTTC
cdr3_aa: CASSQEMVASGANVLTF

j_call: TRBJ1-2
clone_size: few
v_call: TRBV29-1
d_call: TRBD1
cdr3_nt: TGCAGCGCCGGGACAGCCTATGGCTACACCTTC
cdr3_aa: CSAGTAYGYTF

j_call: TRBJ2-5
clone_size: NA
v_call: TRBV6-5
d_call: TRBD2
cdr3_nt: TGTGCCAGCAGTTTCCCGGGACTAGAGAAGACCCAGTACTTC
cdr3_aa: CASSFPGLEKTQYF

j_call: TRBJ1-4
clone_size: NA
v_call: TRBV3-1/TRBV3-2
d_call: TRBD1
cdr3_nt: TGTGCCAGCAGCCCTTATGACAGGGGGCGCATAACTAATGAAAAACTGTTTTTT
cdr3_aa: CASSPYDRGRITNEKLFF